These 27 T cell receptor beta chains came from one sample sequenced in a study of blood T cell repertoires in COVID-19 (dated by TCRdb to the early 2020s). Library prep was done by the immunoSEQ multiplex PCR assay. TCRdb holds this immuneACCESS table with in-frame rearrangements only. Some clones are missing; in checked studies, unresolved V genes explain under half, and the rest has no known cause. The sample has roughly 230,000 clones on record, roughly 80% of them singletons. The ten largest clones take up approximately 8% of the sample. Sequenced: peripheral blood. These receptors were collected from a woman aged 80 or over with acute or convalescent COVID-19.

The chain links TRBV30 to TRBJ1-3; 7 nucleotides align to TRBD1. The V and J ends lost 2 bases and 9 bases, in that order; junction bases with no gene match: 10. Germline V gene lookup returns CDR1 GTSNPN and CDR2 SVGIG (reference sequence). This CDR3 comprises 14 residues. CDR3 sequence (DNA): TGTGCCTGGAGTCGGGGACAGCCAGGAGGCACCATATATTTT. Translating gives CAWSRGQPGGTIYF.

This rearrangement joins TRBV30 to TRBJ2-3, with 9 positions matching TRBD1. V shed 8 bases, J shed 1 base, and the junction held 4 bases outside the gene matches. Germline assignment: CDR1 GTSNPN and CDR2 SVGIG (reference sequence). The CDR3 runs 13 residues. The CDR3 loop is CARWTGGTDTQYF. DNA for the CDR3: TGTGCCCGGTGGACAGGGGGCACAGATACGCAGTATTTT. Together with reference TRBV30 and TRBJ2-3, the CDR3 gives the full variable domain: SQTIHQWPATLVQPVGSPLSLECTVEGTSNPNLYWYRQAAGRGLQLLFYSVGIGQISSEVPQNLSASRPQDRQFILSSKKLLLSDSGFYLCARWTGGTDTQYFGPGTRLTVL.

The chain has TRBV29-1 and TRBJ2-6, with a weak D call TRBD1 (6 bases). The germline gives CDR1 SQVTM, CDR2 ANQGSEA. The CDR3 has 15 amino acids. V was cut by 6 bases and J by 1 base, with 13 bases left in between. The CDR3 sequence: CSVGEGGSGANVLTF. The CDR3 DNA follows: TGCAGCGTGGGAGAAGGGGGTTCTGGGGCCAACGTCCTGACTTTC.

This clone came up once. The rearrangement links TRBV11-1 to TRBJ1-1; D might be TRBD1 (5 bases). V was trimmed by 1 base and J by 7 bases, leaving 10 bases between them. The CDR3 spans 13 residues. Looked up from germline, CDR1 is SGHAT and CDR2 is FQDESV (reference sequence). The CDR3 DNA is TGTGCCAGCAGCTTAGGCCCTAGGGGTGAAGCTTTCTTT. Its protein product is CASSLGPRGEAFF.

V gene TRBV30 combines with J gene TRBJ2-7; D is undetermined. Germline V lookup: CDR1 GTSNPN, CDR2 SVGIG (reference sequence). CDR3 length: 15 residues. Trimming removed 2 bases at V and 0 bases at J, with 14 bases between. The chain's CDR3 is CAWSYSPVSSYEQYF. DNA of the CDR3: TGTGCCTGGAGTTACTCCCCGGTGAGCTCCTACGAGCAGTACTTC.

The genes are TRBV18 and TRBJ1-1; TRBD1 matches 8 bases. The CDR3 loop spans 15 amino acids. Germline values: CDR1 KGHSH, CDR2 LQKENI. V trimming: 1 base; J trimming: 5 bases; junction bases outside the gene matches: 6. As DNA, the CDR3 is TGTGCCAGCTCACCACTTCAGGGGGCGTATACTGAAGCTTTCTTT. The encoded protein is CASSPLQGAYTEAFF.

The CDR3, as DNA: TGTGCCAGCGACCTAGACGGGAACACTGAAGCTTTCTTT. Residues: CASDLDGNTEAFF. This rearrangement joins TRBV2 to TRBJ1-1; no firm D call. The CDR3 consists of 13 residues. The V gene lost 8 bases and the J gene lost 1 base, with 11 bases spanning the gap. Germline CDR1 reads SNHLY; CDR2 reads FYNNEI.

CDR3 residues: CASSETGFNQPQHF. The DNA for the CDR3 is TGTGCCAGTTCCGAGACAGGCTTCAATCAGCCCCAGCATTTT. V gene TRBV2 combines with J gene TRBJ1-5; TRBD1 might be the D (6 bases). The CDR3 spans 14 residues. CDR1 is SNHLY, CDR2 FYNNEI, per germline. Trimming pared 9 bases from V and 3 bases from J, leaving 15 bases between.

This clone was seen a single time. The chain couples TRBV6-5 to TRBJ2-2; the D gene is possibly TRBD2 (6 bases). Germline CDR1 is MNHEY and CDR2 is SVGAGI. The CDR3 has 14 residues. The germline V and J ends were trimmed by 6 bases and 5 bases, with 13 bases remaining between them. CDR3 bases: TGTGCCAGCAGCTCTGTCGGGGGAACCGGGGAGCTGTTTTTT. Protein: CASSSVGGTGELFF.

The rearrangement joins TRBV18 to TRBJ1-2; no reliable D call. V was trimmed by 3 bases and J by 4 bases, leaving 18 bases between them. CDR3 length: 16 residues. The germline CDR1 and CDR2 sequences are KGHSH and LQKENI. The CDR3 here is CASSPPGGKTTYGYTF. The DNA for the CDR3 is TGTGCCAGCTCACCCCCGGGAGGAAAAACTACCTATGGCTACACCTTC.

The chain employs TRBV7-2 and TRBJ1-2, with D possibly matching TRBD1 (5 bases). CDR3 length equals 12 residues. V lost 2 bases and J lost 5, with 6 bases in between. The germline gives CDR1 SGHTA, CDR2 FQGNSA. CDR3 sequence: CASSLTGYGYTF. As DNA, the CDR3 is TGTGCCAGCAGCTTAACAGGTTATGGCTACACCTTC.

The rearrangement links TRBV30 to TRBJ1-1, with no clear D. Per germline, CDR1 GTSNPN and CDR2 SVGIG (reference sequence). The CDR3 runs 16 residues. The ends were cut back, 0 bases at V and 0 bases at J, with 14 bases in the middle. The CDR3 here is CAWSVLGSVVNTEAFF. In DNA form, the CDR3 reads TGTGCCTGGAGTGTACTAGGATCGGTAGTGAACACTGAAGCTTTCTTT.

This clone appeared a single time. The V and J genes are TRBV7-2 and TRBJ1-4, with 8 bases aligning to TRBD1. Germline values: CDR1 SGHTA, CDR2 FQGNSA. The junction had 2 bases not matched to a gene; V was cut back by 2 bases and J by 6 bases. The CDR3 runs to 14 residues. In nucleotides, the CDR3 is TGTGCCAGCAGCTTATCAGGGGGCGATGAAAAACTGTTTTTT. This encodes CASSLSGGDEKLFF.

V and J are TRBV7-2 and TRBJ2-2; 11 bases line up with TRBD2. This CDR3 has 16 residues. Germline CDR1 SGHTA, CDR2 FQGNSA. V shed 2 bases and J 5 bases; nucleotides not matched to a gene: 4. This CDR3 reads CASSLRGTSGTGELFF. The CDR3 DNA reads as TGTGCCAGCAGCTTACGCGGGACTAGCGGTACCGGGGAGCTGTTTTTT.

The CDR3 DNA follows: TGTGCCAGCCGGCAAATGGGCGTAACCCCGACGCAGTATTTT. Amino acid sequence: CASRQMGVTPTQYF. V gene TRBV6-5 combines with J gene TRBJ2-3; D is ambiguous. Germline V lookup: CDR1 MNHEY, CDR2 SVGAGI. V lost 8 bases to trimming and J lost 9 bases, with 21 bases between them. The CDR3 extends over 14 amino acids.

This chain connects TRBV7-6 to TRBJ1-4; D is perhaps TRBD1 (6 bases). The ends were cut back, 1 base at V and 8 bases at J, with 20 bases in the middle. The CDR3 sequence is 17 residues long. The germline V gene has CDR1 SGHVS and CDR2 FNYEAQ. The CDR3 loop is CASSLDGTTHYGEKLFF. The CDR3, as DNA: TGTGCCAGCAGCTTAGATGGGACAACCCATTATGGCGAAAAACTGTTTTTT.

The count of this clone is one. CDR3 loop: CASVDSFTTFYGYTF. The CDR3 DNA is TGTGCCAGCGTCGACAGCTTCACAACGTTCTATGGCTACACCTTC. The chain recombines TRBV27 with TRBJ1-2; maybe TRBD1 (5 bases). Trimming took 8 bases from V and 4 from J, leaving 20 bases between them. Looked up from germline, CDR1 is MNHEY and CDR2 is SMNVEV (reference sequence). The CDR3 totals 15 residues.

The gene calls are TRBV27 and TRBJ2-7; 13 nucleotides agree with TRBD2. This CDR3 has 17 amino acids. Germline CDR1 is MNHEY and CDR2 is SMNVEV (reference sequence). Trimming took 10 bases from V and 0 from J; bases not matched to a gene: 12. CDR3: CATSGLAGIRSSYEQYF. The DNA of the CDR3 is TGTGCCACCTCGGGACTAGCGGGGATAAGGAGCTCCTACGAGCAGTACTTC.

The genes are TRBV6-1 and TRBJ1-4; D call uncertain. V was shortened by 3 bases and J by 5 bases, with 7 bases between the two germline ends. The germline gives CDR1 MNHNS, CDR2 SASEGT. CDR3 size: 13 residues. Here the CDR3 reads CASSERLNEKLFF. The DNA of the CDR3 is TGTGCCAGCAGTGAGAGACTAAATGAAAAACTGTTTTTT.

The chain links TRBV30 to TRBJ2-7, with 7 bases identical to TRBD1. CDR1 is GTSNPN, CDR2 SVGIG, per germline (reference sequence). Germline trimming cut 2 bases from V and 5 bases from J; bases unmatched to any gene: 9. CDR3 size: 14 residues. The CDR3: CAWSYRDSSHEQYF. CDR3 DNA: TGTGCCTGGAGTTACCGGGACAGTTCCCACGAGCAGTACTTC.

This chain links TRBV28 with TRBJ1-2; 7 nucleotides agree with TRBD1. V was clipped by 5 bases and J by 4 bases; unmatched bases: 10. From germline, CDR1 is MDHEN and CDR2 SYDVKM. The CDR3 extends over 15 amino acids. CDR3 sequence (DNA): TGTGCCAGCAGTACCCCAACAGGGGAATCCTATGGCTACACCTTC. Protein sequence: CASSTPTGESYGYTF.

The chain uses TRBV12-3 or TRBV12-4 and TRBJ1-2; D may be TRBD1 (6 bases). The CDR3 extends over 13 amino acids. Trimming cost V 7 bases and J 4 bases, with 13 bases left between them. The CDR3 sequence is CASTLQGIYGYTF. The CDR3 DNA sequence: TGTGCCAGCACCTTGCAGGGGATCTATGGCTACACCTTC.

CDR3 nucleotide sequence: TGTGCCAGCAGCCCCCACACAGATACGCAGTATTTT. Protein product: CASSPHTDTQYF. The chain uses TRBV7-2 and TRBJ2-3; D ambiguous. This CDR3 has 12 residues. V was cut by 5 bases and J by 2 bases, with 5 bases left in between. Germline V CDR1 and CDR2: SGHTA, FQGNSA.

This chain joins TRBV6-5 and TRBJ2-1; 8 bases line up with TRBD2. The CDR3 spans 16 residues. Unmatched junction bases numbered 5, after V lost 4 bases and J lost 0 bases. Germline V gene sequence: CDR1 MNHEY, CDR2 SVGAGI. Here the CDR3 DNA reads TGTGCCAGCAGTTCTAGCGGGTCAAGCTCCTACAATGAGCAGTTCTTC. Translation gives CASSSSGSSSYNEQFF.

The V call is TRBV7-3, the J call TRBJ1-1; D ambiguous. This CDR3 region has 15 residues. The germline V and J ends were trimmed by 2 bases and 0 bases, with 10 bases remaining between them. Germline V gives CDR1 SGHTA, CDR2 FQGTGA. The CDR3 loop is CASSLGGYMNTEAFF. CDR3 in DNA: TGTGCCAGCAGCTTAGGAGGGTACATGAACACTGAAGCTTTCTTT.

The chain links TRBV19 to TRBJ1-6; D might be TRBD1 (6 bases). V gave up 2 bases and J gave up 6 bases, with 14 bases separating them. The CDR3 runs 16 residues. CDR1 and CDR2 (germline): LNHDA, SQIVND (reference sequence). In DNA, the CDR3 is TGTGCCAGTAGTATACCCCGGACAGTCACTAATTCACCCCTCCACTTT. This gives the protein CASSIPRTVTNSPLHF.

The CDR3 coding sequence is TGTGCCAGCAGCCTTGACAGATACACTGAAGCTTTCTTT. Residues: CASSLDRYTEAFF. The chain couples TRBV12-3 or TRBV12-4 to TRBJ1-1, with TRBD1 as a possible D gene (5 bases). Trimming stripped 6 bases from V and 3 bases from J, with 11 bases between. The CDR3 has 13 amino acids.